This entry is about one T cell receptor beta chain. This specimen belongs to a study of blood T cells in healthy people across ages. CDR3 size: 17 residues. CDR1 and CDR2 (germline): LGHNA, YNFKEQ. After removal of 0 bases from V and 6 bases from J, the junction contained 10 bases not matched to a gene. Alongside a J-beta primer mix, a sample-barcoded 5' primer served in a second PCR lasting about 7 to 11 cycles. TCRdb reprocessed the 5' RACE reads with MiXCR, giving one entry per CDR3 protein. The data contain 1.5 million or so distinct CDR3 sequences, around 42% of them singletons. The specimen was blood. This receptor was identified in a woman aged 18-29 years in good health. The V and J genes are TRBV4-2 and TRBJ2-1, with 8 bases aligning to TRBD1. CDR3 nucleotide sequence: TGTGCCAGCAGCCAAGAAGGGTCCCAGGGGGCTGGCAATGAGCAGTTCTTC. Translated, it gives CASSQEGSQGAGNEQFF.